The sequence of this T cell receptor beta chain was determined in a study of response to subunit inactivated influenza vaccine. TCRdb re-derived calls from the RT-PCR reads in MiXCR, one entry per CDR3 protein. This sample has roughly 180,000 distinct CDR3 sequences, with about 9% found just once. There are 12 residues in the CDR3. Trimming took off 3 bases at V and 8 bases at J, with 11 bases between the two ends. CDR1 and CDR2 (germline): DFQATT, SNEGSKA (reference sequence). This clonotype showed up many times. This sample comprised non-naive T cells sorted from PBMCs, obtained on the day of vaccination. The chain joins TRBV20-1 to TRBJ2-1, with a weak D call TRBD1 (6 bases). The TCR sequence derives from a man aged 50-60 years who received an inactivated influenza vaccine. The CDR3 reads CSARTGQHEQFF. The CDR3 coding sequence is TGCAGTGCTAGGACCGGACAGCATGAGCAGTTCTTC.